Listed here are 14 T cell receptor beta chains from one sample, sequenced in a study of T cells after yellow fever vaccination. TCRdb reanalysed the 5' RACE reads using MiXCR and keeps one entry per CDR3 protein. The sample gives 300,000 to 350,000 distinct CDR3 sequences, 7% to 9% of which show up once; about 16% is in the top ten. The material was PBMCs, obtained 45 days after the first yellow fever vaccination. These receptors were collected from a man in his late teens or twenties who received the YFV17D yellow fever vaccine.

The genes are TRBV7-3 and TRBJ2-2; possible D gene TRBD1, 5 bases. There are 15 residues in the CDR3. Germline-derived CDR1 and CDR2 are SGHTA and FQGTGA. V was trimmed by 3 bases and J by 2 bases, leaving 10 bases between them. CDR3 nucleotide sequence: TGTGCCAGCAGCTTCGACAGAGTTAACACCGGGGAGCTGTTTTTT. It specifies CASSFDRVNTGELFF.

The chain links TRBV6-5 to TRBJ1-1; the match to TRBD1 covers 7 bases. V was pared by 6 bases and J by 6 bases, with 4 bases of the junction left unmatched. Germline loops: CDR1 MNHEY, CDR2 SVGAGI. The CDR3 covers 12 residues. In nucleotides, the CDR3 is TGTGCCAGCAGCATCAGGGGGGCTGAAGCTTTCTTT. It translates to CASSIRGAEAFF.

This clonotype appeared a few times. The chain recombines TRBV7-2 with TRBJ2-4; D is unclear. Germline V gives CDR1 SGHTA, CDR2 FQGNSA. V lost 5 bases and J lost 7, with 12 bases in between. The CDR3 totals 13 residues. CDR3 nucleotides: TGTGCCAGCAGCCGAGGACCTGTGAACATTCAGTACTTC. Translating it yields CASSRGPVNIQYF.

V is TRBV5-5 and J is TRBJ2-7, with 8 bases lining up with TRBD1. Germline values: CDR1 SGHKS, CDR2 YYEKEE (reference sequence). The CDR3 has 14 residues. V was clipped by 1 base and J by 2 bases; unmatched bases: 2. CDR3 protein: CASSLQGAAYEQYF. Here the CDR3 DNA reads TGTGCCAGCAGCTTGCAGGGGGCGGCCTACGAGCAGTACTTC.

This clonotype was seen ten or more times. V and J are TRBV15 and TRBJ2-1; TRBD2 aligns across 11 bases. This CDR3 contains 16 residues. CDR1 and CDR2 from the germline V gene are LNHNV and YYDKDF (reference sequence). V gave up 1 base and J gave up 6 bases; unmatched junction bases: 5. Here the CDR3 DNA reads TGTGCCACCAGCAGAGCCCCCCTAGCGGGGGGCAATGAGCAGTTCTTC. Protein: CATSRAPLAGGNEQFF.

This clonotype was observed a few times. The chain uses TRBV5-6 and TRBJ2-2; D is unclear. Germline V CDR1 and CDR2: SGHDT, YYEEEE. CDR3 length equals 16 residues. V was clipped by 2 bases and J by 7 bases, with 18 bases between them. The DNA for the CDR3 is TGTGCCAGCAGCTTTGGCCTCGTAGGGCTCGGCGGGGAGCTGTTTTTT. Encoded protein: CASSFGLVGLGGELFF.

This clonotype has only a few counts. The chain joins TRBV20-1 to TRBJ2-1, with no clear D. The CDR3 runs to 13 residues. Per the germline V gene, CDR1 is DFQATT and CDR2 is SNEGSKA (reference sequence). Trimming removed 0 bases from V and 5 bases from J, with 8 bases in between. For the CDR3, the DNA is TGCAGTGCTAGAGATCACCGGAACAATGAGCAGTTCTTC. Its translation: CSARDHRNNEQFF.

This clonotype was found a few times. J is TRBJ2-1 and V is TRBV5-1, with TRBD2 identical over 13 bases. The CDR3 has 16 amino acids. Germline V CDR1 and CDR2: SGHRS, YFSETQ. V lost 5 bases to trimming and J lost 9 bases; unmatched junction nucleotides: 11. CDR3 sequence: CASSSGTSGARGEQFF. Written as DNA, the CDR3 is TGCGCCAGCAGTTCTGGGACTAGCGGGGCTAGGGGTGAGCAGTTCTTC.

The V call is TRBV7-9, the J call TRBJ2-7; D gene unclear. The V end was cut by 6 bases, the J end by 5 bases, with 14 bases between. The CDR3 totals 13 residues. The germline gives CDR1 SEHNR, CDR2 FQNEAQ (reference sequence). The CDR3 coding sequence is TGTGCCAGCAGTCCCAAGGTAGTCGACGAGCAGTACTTC. Its protein product is CASSPKVVDEQYF.

This sequence joins TRBV28 and TRBJ2-3; D remains unclear. Trimming stripped 5 bases from V and 4 bases from J, with 16 bases between. The CDR3 runs to 15 residues. CDR1 and CDR2 (germline): MDHEN, SYDVKM. For the CDR3, the DNA is TGTGCCAGCAGTCTGGGGTCCCTTACTCCAGATACGCAGTATTTT. This gives the protein CASSLGSLTPDTQYF.

The chain recombines TRBV6-2 or TRBV6-3 with TRBJ2-7, with TRBD1 as a possible D gene (7 bases). Deletions cut 0 bases from V and 7 bases from J, with 19 bases between. The CDR3 contains 16 residues. The germline CDR1 and CDR2 sequences are MNHEY and SVGEGT. The CDR3 loop is CASSYSRGDRGEEQYF. The CDR3 DNA reads TGTGCCAGCAGTTACTCGAGGGGGGACAGAGGCGAGGAGCAGTACTTC.

There are a few counts of this clonotype. The J gene is TRBJ2-7, the V gene TRBV4-3; weak D call: TRBD1 (5 bases). Germline V gene data show CDR1 as LGHNA and CDR2 as YSLEER. This CDR3 region has 14 residues. Trimming shortened V by 1 base and J by 3 bases, and 10 bases separated the two germline ends. CDR3 in amino acids: CASSQAAGNYEQYF. The DNA for the CDR3 is TGCGCCAGCAGCCAAGCCGCAGGGAACTACGAGCAGTACTTC.

The rearrangement uses TRBV6-2 or TRBV6-3 and TRBJ1-1, with D perhaps matching TRBD1 (5 bases). Germline lookup yields CDR1 MNHEY and CDR2 SVGEGT. V lost 6 bases and J 10 bases, leaving 21 bases between the germline ends. The CDR3 sequence is 14 residues long. DNA of the CDR3: TGTGCCAGCAGCCCCCGGGACCGTGTCCCGGCAGCTTTCTTT. Translated: CASSPRDRVPAAFF.

This clonotype was observed a few times. This sequence joins TRBV5-1 and TRBJ2-5, with 7 bases lining up with TRBD2. This CDR3 spans 14 amino acids. The germline CDR1 and CDR2 sequences are SGHRS and YFSETQ. V trimming: 5 bases; J trimming: 0 bases; junction bases outside the gene matches: 4. CDR3 loop: CASRLSGHQETQYF. The CDR3 DNA follows: TGCGCCAGCAGGCTTAGCGGGCACCAAGAGACCCAGTACTTC.